This T cell receptor beta chain derives from a study of long-term antiretroviral therapy in people with HIV. As for the study in general: The oldest specimens predate the 2015 immediate-ART recommendation by about a decade.

With survey level as its setting, the immunoSEQ assay was v3.0. The table came from immunoSEQ multiplex PCR; TCRdb's copy has only in-frame clones and leaves some out. The data show under 40,000 clones, 80% to 90% seen once. The study's findings and limits: Samples were collected from the mid-2000s to the late 2010s under possibly less effective ART regimens.

Details on this clone: The antigen remains undetermined.

Sequenced here: unsorted PBMCs, sampled 0.3 years after starting antiretroviral therapy. The receptor's source is a man younger than 35 with HIV.

The CDR3 coding sequence is TGCGCCAGCAGCCGGAGAGGCGGGAGCGGGCAAGAGACCCAGTACTTC. Translation: CASSRRGGSGQETQYF. The genes are TRBV4-1 and TRBJ2-5, with 7 bases matching TRBD2. V shed 4 bases, J shed 2 bases, and the junction held 10 bases outside the gene matches. Germline CDR1 MGHRA, CDR2 YSYEKL. The CDR3 runs to 16 residues.